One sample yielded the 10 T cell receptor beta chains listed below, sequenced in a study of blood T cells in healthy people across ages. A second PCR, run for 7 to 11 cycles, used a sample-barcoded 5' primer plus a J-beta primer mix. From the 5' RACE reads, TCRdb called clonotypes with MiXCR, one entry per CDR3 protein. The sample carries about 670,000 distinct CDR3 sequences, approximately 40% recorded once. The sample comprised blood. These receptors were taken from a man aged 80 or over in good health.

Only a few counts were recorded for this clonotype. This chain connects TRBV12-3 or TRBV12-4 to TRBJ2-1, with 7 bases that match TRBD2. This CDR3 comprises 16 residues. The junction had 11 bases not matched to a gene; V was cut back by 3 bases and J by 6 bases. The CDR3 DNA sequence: TGTGCCAGCAGTTTCTGGCGCGGGACTAAACGCAATGAGCAGTTCTTC. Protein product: CASSFWRGTKRNEQFF.

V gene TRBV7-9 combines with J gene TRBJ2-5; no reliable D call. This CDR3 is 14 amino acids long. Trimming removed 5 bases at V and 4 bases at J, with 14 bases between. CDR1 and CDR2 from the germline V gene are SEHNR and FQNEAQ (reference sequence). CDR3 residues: CASSPNQLRETQYF. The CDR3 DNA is TGTGCCAGCAGCCCAAATCAGTTACGAGAGACCCAGTACTTC.

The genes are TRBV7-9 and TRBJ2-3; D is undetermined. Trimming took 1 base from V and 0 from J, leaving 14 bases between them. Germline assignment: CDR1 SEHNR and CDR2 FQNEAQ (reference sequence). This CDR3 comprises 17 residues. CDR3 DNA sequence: TGTGCCAGCAGCTTAGATTTAGTCGGCTACAGCACAGATACGCAGTATTTT. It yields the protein CASSLDLVGYSTDTQYF.

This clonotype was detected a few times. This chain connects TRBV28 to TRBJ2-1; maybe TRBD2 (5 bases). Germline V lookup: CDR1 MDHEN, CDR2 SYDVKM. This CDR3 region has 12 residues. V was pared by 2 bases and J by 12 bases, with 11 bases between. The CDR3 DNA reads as TGTGCCAGCAGTTTACAGCCAAGCGGGCAGTTCTTC. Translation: CASSLQPSGQFF.

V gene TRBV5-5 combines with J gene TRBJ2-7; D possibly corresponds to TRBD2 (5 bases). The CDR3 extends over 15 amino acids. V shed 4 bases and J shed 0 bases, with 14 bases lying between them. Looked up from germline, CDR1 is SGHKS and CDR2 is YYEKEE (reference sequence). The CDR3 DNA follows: TGTGCCAGCAGCATCCTACTAGTGAACTCCTACGAGCAGTACTTC. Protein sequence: CASSILLVNSYEQYF.

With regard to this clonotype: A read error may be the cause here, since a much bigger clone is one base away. DNA for the CDR3: TGTGCCAGCAGTTACAGGATCGACAGGGCAAGCTCCTACGAGCAGTTCTTC. Translating it yields CASSYRIDRASSYEQFF. The chain employs TRBV6-2 or TRBV6-3 and TRBJ2-1; 7 positions agree with TRBD1. Germline lookup yields CDR1 MNHEY and CDR2 SVGEGT. The J segment lost 10 bases and the V segment lost 2 bases, leaving 17 bases of the junction unmatched. The length of the CDR3 is 17 residues.

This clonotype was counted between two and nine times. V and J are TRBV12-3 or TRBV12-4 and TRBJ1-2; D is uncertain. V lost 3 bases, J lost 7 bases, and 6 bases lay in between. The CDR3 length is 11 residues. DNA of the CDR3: TGTGCCAGCAGTTTGGGCAGTGGCTACACCTTC. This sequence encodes CASSLGSGYTF.

The CDR3 spells CASSAGYEAFF. The CDR3 DNA reads TGTGCCAGCAGCGCAGGTTATGAAGCTTTCTTT. The rearrangement uses TRBV7-8 and TRBJ1-1; unclear D gene. V was shortened by 5 bases and J by 7 bases, with 8 bases between the two germline ends. CDR1 SGHVS and CDR2 FQNEAQ come from the germline V gene. The CDR3 sequence is 11 residues long.

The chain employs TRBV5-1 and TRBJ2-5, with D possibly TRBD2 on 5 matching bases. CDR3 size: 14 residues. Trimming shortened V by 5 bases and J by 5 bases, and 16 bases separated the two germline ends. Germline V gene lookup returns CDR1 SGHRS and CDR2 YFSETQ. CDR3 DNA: TGCGCCAGCAGAACCGCGTGGGAGTTGGAGACCCAGTACTTC. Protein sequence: CASRTAWELETQYF.

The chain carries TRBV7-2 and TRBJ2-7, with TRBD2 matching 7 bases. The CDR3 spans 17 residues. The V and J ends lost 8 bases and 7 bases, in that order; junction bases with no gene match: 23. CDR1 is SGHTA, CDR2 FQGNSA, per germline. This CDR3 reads CASSFLGGSSSYNEQYF. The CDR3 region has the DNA TGTGCCAGCTCCTTCCTGGGGGGGAGTAGCTCCTACAATGAGCAGTACTTC.